The rows below give T cell receptor beta chains drawn from one sample of a study of STAT5B mutations in CD4+ large granular lymphocyte leukemia. Profiled with immunoSEQ multiplex PCR; TCRdb holds only in-frame clones, not every one. The sample contains about 23,000 clones, 82% of which appear only once. The sequencing input was CD4+ T cells from blood buffy coats. All receptors derive from a human donor in good health. The CDR3 runs from the conserved cysteine through the conserved F or W. D genes are given only for firm matches. Where a row states a size, it is once, few, many or the class of an expanded clone; other rows omit it.

size	length	V	J	D	CDR3	DNA
.	15	TRBV5-1	TRBJ1-2	.	CASSNPGGQDYGYTF	TGCGCCAGCAGTAACCCTGGGGGCCAGGACTATGGCTACACCTTC
.	17	TRBV6-1	TRBJ2-3	TRBD1	CASSALGTGFYADTQYF	TGTGCCAGCAGTGCCCTTGGGACAGGGTTTTATGCAGATACGCAGTATTTT
.	16	TRBV6-5	TRBJ1-6	.	CASSYGTTARISPLHF	TGTGCCAGCAGTTACGGGACCACCGCACGAATCTCTCCCCTCCACTTT
.	15	TRBV27	TRBJ2-7	.	CASSPRAGSSYEQYF	TGTGCCAGCAGCCCCAGGGCGGGATCCTCCTACGAGCAGTACTTC
.	16	TRBV27	TRBJ2-1	TRBD2	CASSPTGTSGGGEQFF	TGTGCCAGCAGTCCGACCGGGACTAGCGGTGGCGGGGAGCAGTTCTTC
.	15	TRBV4-3	TRBJ2-5	.	CASSEVRGPGETQYF	TGCGCCAGCAGCGAAGTTCGGGGCCCTGGGGAGACCCAGTACTTC
few	16	TRBV19	TRBJ2-7	TRBD1	CASSDAGTGPLGLQYF	TGTGCCAGTAGCGATGCAGGGACAGGGCCATTGGGTTTGCAGTACTTC
.	14	TRBV10-2	TRBJ2-1	TRBD1	CASSTGTAYNEQFF	TGCGCCAGCAGTACCGGGACAGCCTACAATGAGCAGTTCTTC
.	16	TRBV7-2	TRBJ2-1	TRBD2	CASSLESGRAVPLDFF	TGTGCCAGCAGCTTAGAGAGCGGGAGGGCCGTTCCTTTGGATTTCTTC
.	13	TRBV6-1	TRBJ1-2	.	CASAQETYYGYTF	TGTGCCAGCGCGCAGGAGACTTACTATGGCTACACCTTC
.	15	TRBV5-1	TRBJ2-1	TRBD2	CASSLMLAGAERQFF	TGCGCCAGCAGCTTGATGCTAGCGGGGGCAGAGCGGCAGTTCTTC
.	12	TRBV2	TRBJ2-1	.	CASSPANNEQFF	TGTGCCAGCAGCCCGGCTAACAATGAGCAGTTCTTC
once	15	TRBV6-6	TRBJ2-1	.	CASSDLTSDYNEQFF	TGTGCCAGCAGTGACTTGACTAGTGACTACAATGAGCAGTTCTTC
few	13	TRBV13	TRBJ2-7	.	CASSSPPRREQYF	TGTGCCAGCAGCTCCCCACCTCGTCGGGAGCAGTACTTC
.	17	TRBV27	TRBJ2-3	TRBD2	CASSLSSGRAFGDTQYF	TGTGCCAGCAGTTTATCGAGCGGGAGGGCCTTTGGAGATACGCAGTATTTT
.	13	TRBV19	TRBJ2-7	TRBD1	CATGRDRGYEQYF	TGTGCCACCGGAAGGGACAGGGGGTACGAGCAGTACTTC
once	13	TRBV27	TRBJ1-5	TRBD1	CASGRQGMQPQHF	TGTGCCAGCGGGCGACAGGGCATGCAGCCCCAGCATTTT
few	11	TRBV7-9	TRBJ2-7	.	CASQSLGEQYF	TGTGCCAGCCAAAGCTTGGGCGAGCAGTACTTC
.	19	TRBV4-2	TRBJ2-1	TRBD2	CASSHAGSGLAGPNNEQFF	TGTGCCAGCAGCCACGCCGGTTCGGGGCTAGCGGGACCGAACAATGAGCAGTTCTTC
.	17	TRBV28	TRBJ1-5	.	CASISFGAGVSNQPQHF	TGTGCCAGCATCTCCTTCGGGGCAGGGGTTAGCAATCAGCCCCAGCATTTT
.	15	TRBV5-6	TRBJ1-1	TRBD1	CASSLPGTVNTEAFF	TGTGCCAGCAGCTTGCCCGGGACAGTAAACACTGAAGCTTTCTTT
once	16	TRBV10-2	TRBJ1-6	.	CASSEFRSSYNSPLHF	TGCGCCAGCAGTGAGTTCCGGAGCTCCTATAATTCACCCCTCCACTTT
.	15	TRBV30	TRBJ1-1	TRBD1	CAWSVRGQFNSRAFF	TGTGCCTGGAGTGTAAGGGGACAGTTTAACTCAAGGGCTTTCTTT
.	14	TRBV28	TRBJ2-7	.	CASSSTGSGREQHF	TGTGCCAGCAGTTCGACAGGCTCGGGGAGGGAGCAGCACTTC
.	20	TRBV19	TRBJ2-2	TRBD1	CASSIPPHTSRGRRTGELFF	TGTGCCAGTAGTATACCGCCCCACACGAGCAGGGGGCGCCGAACCGGGGAGCTGTTTTTT
.	14	TRBV6-1	TRBJ2-7	TRBD1	CASSAGTGVYEQYF	TGTGCCAGCAGTGCCGGGACAGGGGTTTACGAGCAGTACTTC
.	14	TRBV5-1	TRBJ2-7	.	CASSLDRTTYEQYF	TGCGCCAGCAGCTTGGACAGGACAACCTACGAGCAGTACTTC
.	15	TRBV18	TRBJ2-1	.	CASSPDQSSYNEQFF	TGTGCCAGCTCGCCGGACCAGAGCTCCTACAATGAGCAGTTCTTC
.	16	TRBV11-3	TRBJ2-3	.	CASSLSGTVSTDTQYF	TGTGCCAGCAGCTTATCAGGAACTGTGAGCACAGATACGCAGTATTTT
.	13	TRBV28	TRBJ1-2	.	CASSLRGNYGYTF	TGTGCCAGCAGTTTAAGGGGCAACTATGGCTACACCTTC
.	14	TRBV5-1	TRBJ2-5	.	CASGAPPPTRTQYF	TGCGCCAGCGGGGCGCCCCCCCCGACGCGGACCCAGTACTTC
.	13	TRBV7-7	TRBJ2-5	.	CASSPRLRETQYF	TGTGCCAGCAGCCCTCGTTTGAGAGAGACCCAGTACTTC
.	13	TRBV28	TRBJ2-3	TRBD1	CASRPQGVDTQYF	TGTGCCAGCAGGCCTCAGGGGGTAGATACGCAGTATTTT
.	13	TRBV29-1	TRBJ2-1	.	CSVQDDSYNEQFF	TGCAGCGTCCAAGACGACAGCTACAATGAGCAGTTCTTC
.	15	TRBV5-8	TRBJ1-2	.	CASRRKGGQGYGYTF	TGTGCCAGCAGGCGAAAGGGGGGCCAGGGGTATGGCTACACCTTC
.	14	TRBV5-1	TRBJ1-4	.	CASSLRDPNEKLFF	TGCGCCAGCAGCTTGCGGGATCCTAATGAAAAACTGTTTTTT
.	18	TRBV28	TRBJ2-7	.	CASSPRPDLAGAVYEQYF	TGTGCCAGCAGTCCCCGCCCCGATCTGGCGGGGGCCGTCTACGAGCAGTACTTC
.	15	TRBV29-1	TRBJ1-5	.	CSVVIQGQRNQPQHF	TGCAGCGTTGTTATACAGGGCCAACGCAATCAGCCCCAGCATTTT
.	13	TRBV4-3	TRBJ1-2	.	CASSQDRDFGYTF	TGCGCCAGCAGCCAAGATAGGGATTTCGGCTACACCTTC
.	16	TRBV5-1	TRBJ2-3	TRBD2	CASSVNSGTNSDTQYF	TGCGCCAGCAGCGTAAATTCCGGGACTAACTCAGATACGCAGTATTTT
.	15	TRBV5-1	TRBJ1-1	.	CASTLVGGASTEAFF	TGCGCCAGCACCTTGGTGGGGGGGGCGAGCACTGAAGCTTTCTTT
.	15	TRBV6-5	TRBJ2-7	TRBD2	CASSYSIGGRGEQYF	TGTGCCAGCAGTTACTCGATCGGTGGGAGGGGCGAGCAGTACTTC
.	14	TRBV28	TRBJ2-2	.	CASSLEGTTGELFF	TGTGCCAGCAGTTTAGAGGGTACCACCGGGGAGCTGTTTTTT
few	12	TRBV28	TRBJ2-2	.	CASKTMTGELFF	TGTGCCAGCAAAACAATGACCGGGGAGCTGTTTTTT
.	15	TRBV2	TRBJ1-2	TRBD1	CASGAQGATNYGYTF	TGTGCCAGCGGGGCGCAGGGGGCTACTAACTATGGCTACACCTTC
.	15	TRBV7-2	TRBJ1-4	.	CASSSSVGDNEKLFF	TGTGCCAGCAGCTCGTCGGTAGGGGACAATGAAAAACTGTTTTTT
.	13	TRBV5-4	TRBJ2-7	TRBD2	CASSISGPYEQYF	TGTGCCAGCAGCATTAGCGGGCCCTACGAGCAGTACTTC
.	15	TRBV18	TRBJ1-5	.	CASSPREVENQPQHF	TGTGCCAGCTCACCACGAGAAGTCGAGAATCAGCCCCAGCATTTT
.	15	TRBV7-9	TRBJ2-5	TRBD2	CASSPGTSGKETQYF	TGTGCCAGCAGCCCGGGGACTAGCGGGAAAGAGACCCAGTACTTC
.	13	TRBV9	TRBJ2-5	.	CASSVALQETQYF	TGTGCCAGCAGCGTAGCACTCCAAGAGACCCAGTACTTC
.	12	TRBV29-1	TRBJ2-7	.	CSVVLGKHEQYF	TGCAGCGTTGTACTCGGGAAGCACGAGCAGTACTTC
.	12	TRBV28	TRBJ2-1	.	CASSPGIVEQFF	TGTGCCAGCAGTCCAGGGATCGTTGAGCAGTTCTTC
.	14	TRBV6-5	TRBJ2-4	TRBD1	CASGVIYRGNIQYF	TGTGCCAGCGGGGTAATTTACAGGGGAAACATTCAGTACTTC
.	16	TRBV27	TRBJ2-2	.	CASSQQGGRLAGELFF	TGTGCCAGCAGTCAACAGGGGGGGAGATTAGCCGGGGAGCTGTTTTTT